This record looks at one T cell receptor (beta chain) sequence and its context. The sample originates from a study of blood T cell repertoires in COVID-19. The CDR3 contains 14 residues. Germline V gene data show CDR1 as MNHEY and CDR2 as SMNVEV (reference sequence). V was shortened by 5 bases and J by 2 bases, with 12 bases between the two germline ends. Assay used: immunoSEQ multiplex PCR; TCRdb lists only in-frame clones, some missing. The sample yields approximately 300,000 clones, about nine tenths seen once. The sequencing sample was made of PBMCs or T cells enriched from blood (not recorded which). This receptor was taken from a man between 25 and 39 years old who had recovered from COVID-19. This chain uses TRBV27 with TRBJ2-5; D is possibly TRBD2 (6 bases). The CDR3 reads CASSPGLRQETQYF. CDR3 coding DNA: TGTGCCAGCAGTCCGGGACTGAGGCAAGAGACCCAGTACTTC.